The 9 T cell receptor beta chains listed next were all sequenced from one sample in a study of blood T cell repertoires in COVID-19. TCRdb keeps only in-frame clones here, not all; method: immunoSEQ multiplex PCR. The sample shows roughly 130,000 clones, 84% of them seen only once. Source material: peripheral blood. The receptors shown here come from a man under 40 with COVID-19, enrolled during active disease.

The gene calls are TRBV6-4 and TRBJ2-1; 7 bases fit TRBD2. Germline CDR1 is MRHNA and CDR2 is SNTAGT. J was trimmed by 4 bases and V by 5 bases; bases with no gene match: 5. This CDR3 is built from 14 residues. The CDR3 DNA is TGTGCCAGCAGTCGGGGAGGGCGGTACAATGAGCAGTTCTTC. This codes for CASSRGGRYNEQFF.

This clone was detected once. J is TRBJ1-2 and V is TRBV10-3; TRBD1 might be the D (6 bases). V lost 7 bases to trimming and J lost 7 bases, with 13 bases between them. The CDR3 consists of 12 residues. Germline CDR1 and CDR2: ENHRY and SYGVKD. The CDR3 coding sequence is TGTGCCATCACCACCCCAGGGGTTGGCTACACCTTC. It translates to CAITTPGVGYTF.

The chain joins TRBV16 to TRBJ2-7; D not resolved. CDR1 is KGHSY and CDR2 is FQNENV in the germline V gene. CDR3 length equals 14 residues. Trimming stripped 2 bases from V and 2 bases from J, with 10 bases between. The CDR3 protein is CASSQGTAAYEQYF. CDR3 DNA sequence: TGTGCCAGCAGCCAAGGTACAGCCGCCTACGAGCAGTACTTC.

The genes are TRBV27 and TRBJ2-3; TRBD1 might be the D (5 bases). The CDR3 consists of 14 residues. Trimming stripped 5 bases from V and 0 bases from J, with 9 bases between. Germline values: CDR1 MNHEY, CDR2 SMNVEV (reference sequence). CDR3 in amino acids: CASSLRVSTDTQYF. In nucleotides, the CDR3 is TGTGCCAGCAGTCTCAGGGTCAGCACAGATACGCAGTATTTT.

The CDR3 sequence is CASSIAGTPNTEAFF. The CDR3 DNA follows: TGTGCCAGTAGTATAGCCGGGACACCAAACACTGAAGCTTTCTTT. The chain combines TRBV19 with TRBJ1-1; D may be TRBD1 (6 bases). With 1 base removed from V and 2 bases from J, the gap between germline ends came to 11 bases. CDR3 length equals 15 residues. Per germline, CDR1 LNHDA and CDR2 SQIVND (reference sequence).

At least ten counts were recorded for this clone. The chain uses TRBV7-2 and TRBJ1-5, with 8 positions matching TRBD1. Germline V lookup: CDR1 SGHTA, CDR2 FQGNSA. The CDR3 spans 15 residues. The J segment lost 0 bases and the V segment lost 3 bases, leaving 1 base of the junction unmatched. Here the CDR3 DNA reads TGTGCCAGCAGCTTTACAGGGGGTAGCAATCAGCCCCAGCATTTT. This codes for CASSFTGGSNQPQHF. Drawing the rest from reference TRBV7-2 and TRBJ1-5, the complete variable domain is GAGVSQSPSNKVTEKGKDVELRCDPISGHTALYWYRQSLGQGLEFLIYFQGNSAPDKSGLPSDRFSAERTGGSVSTLTIQRTQQEDSAVYLCASSFTGGSNQPQHFGDGTRLSIL.

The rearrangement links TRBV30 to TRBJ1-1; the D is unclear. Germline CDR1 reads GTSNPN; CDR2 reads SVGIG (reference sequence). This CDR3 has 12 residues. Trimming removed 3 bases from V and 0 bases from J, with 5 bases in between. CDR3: CAWSYLNTEAFF. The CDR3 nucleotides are TGTGCCTGGAGCTACCTGAACACTGAAGCTTTCTTT.

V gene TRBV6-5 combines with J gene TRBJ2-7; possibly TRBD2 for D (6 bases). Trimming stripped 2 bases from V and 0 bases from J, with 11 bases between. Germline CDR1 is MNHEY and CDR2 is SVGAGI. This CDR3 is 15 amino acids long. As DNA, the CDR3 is TGTGCCAGCAGTTACCTGGCGGGGAGCTCCTACGAGCAGTACTTC. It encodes CASSYLAGSSYEQYF.

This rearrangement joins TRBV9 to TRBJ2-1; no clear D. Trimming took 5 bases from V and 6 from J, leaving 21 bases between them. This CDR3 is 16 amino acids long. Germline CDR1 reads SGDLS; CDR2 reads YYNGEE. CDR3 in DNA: TGTGCCAGCAGTTATACGCCGCTGTCAGGCCCCAATGAGCAGTTCTTC. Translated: CASSYTPLSGPNEQFF.